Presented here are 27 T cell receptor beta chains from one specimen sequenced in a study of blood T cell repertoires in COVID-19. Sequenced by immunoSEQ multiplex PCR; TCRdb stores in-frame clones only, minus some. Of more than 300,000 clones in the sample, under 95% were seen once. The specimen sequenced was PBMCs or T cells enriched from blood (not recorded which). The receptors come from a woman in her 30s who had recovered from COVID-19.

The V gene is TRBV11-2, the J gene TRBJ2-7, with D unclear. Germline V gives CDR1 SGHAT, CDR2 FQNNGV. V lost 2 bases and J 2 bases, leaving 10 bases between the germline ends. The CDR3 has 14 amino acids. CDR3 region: CASSLWSLTYEQYF. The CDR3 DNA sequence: TGTGCCAGCAGCTTATGGTCTCTAACCTACGAGCAGTACTTC.

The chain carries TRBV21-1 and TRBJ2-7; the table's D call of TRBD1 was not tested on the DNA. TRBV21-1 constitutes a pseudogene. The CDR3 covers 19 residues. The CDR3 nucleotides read TGTGCCAGCAGCAAAGTAGAAGGCAGGCTTAGGTCTCGGTACTACGAGCAGTACTTC. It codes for CASSKVEGRLRSRYYEQYF.

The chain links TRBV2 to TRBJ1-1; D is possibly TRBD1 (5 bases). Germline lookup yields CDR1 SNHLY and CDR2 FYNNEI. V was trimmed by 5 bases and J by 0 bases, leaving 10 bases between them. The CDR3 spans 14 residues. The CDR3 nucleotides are TGTGCCAGCAGTCCACAGACAGTGAACACTGAAGCTTTCTTT. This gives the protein CASSPQTVNTEAFF. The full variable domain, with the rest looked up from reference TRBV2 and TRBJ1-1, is EPEVTQTPSHQVTQMGQEVILRCVPISNHLYFYWYRQILGQKVEFLVSFYNNEISEKSEIFDDQFSVERPDGSNFTLKIRSTKLEDSAMYFCASSPQTVNTEAFFGQGTRLTVV.

Written as DNA, the CDR3 is TGTGCCAGTAGTCGTTTGCTAGCGGGAAACCTTTACAATGAGCAGTTCTTC. Translated: CASSRLLAGNLYNEQFF. The V and J genes are TRBV19 and TRBJ2-1; 9 bases fit TRBD2. Trimming at V came to 5 bases and at J to 4 bases, leaving 12 bases not matched to a gene. This CDR3 has 17 residues. The V gene's germline CDR1 is LNHDA and CDR2 SQIVND (reference sequence). Full variable domain (missing parts from reference TRBV19 and TRBJ2-1): DGGITQSPKYLFRKEGQNVTLSCEQNLNHDAMYWYRQDPGQGLRLIYYSQIVNDFQKGDIAEGYSVSREKKESFPLTVTSAQKNPTAFYLCASSRLLAGNLYNEQFFGPGTRLTVL.

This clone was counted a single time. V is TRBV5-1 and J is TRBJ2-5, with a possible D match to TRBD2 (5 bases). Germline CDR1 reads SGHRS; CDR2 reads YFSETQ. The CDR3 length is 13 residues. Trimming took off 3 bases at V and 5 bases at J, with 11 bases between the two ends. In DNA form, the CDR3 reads TGCGCCAGCAGCTCTCGGGATGGTGAGACCCAGTACTTC. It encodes CASSSRDGETQYF.

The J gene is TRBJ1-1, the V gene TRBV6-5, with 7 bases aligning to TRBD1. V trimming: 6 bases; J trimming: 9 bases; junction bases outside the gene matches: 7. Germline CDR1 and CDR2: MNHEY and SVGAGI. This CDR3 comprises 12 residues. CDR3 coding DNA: TGTGCCAGCAGCGGCGGGACAGTTCAAGCTTTCTTT. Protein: CASSGGTVQAFF.

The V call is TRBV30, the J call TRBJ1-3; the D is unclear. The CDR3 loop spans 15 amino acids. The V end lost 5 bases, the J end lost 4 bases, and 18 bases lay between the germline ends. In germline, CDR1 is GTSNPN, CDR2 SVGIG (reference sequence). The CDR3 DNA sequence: TGTGCCTGGGGTACCCTCGGTCCTCTGGGAAACACCATATATTTT. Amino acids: CAWGTLGPLGNTIYF.

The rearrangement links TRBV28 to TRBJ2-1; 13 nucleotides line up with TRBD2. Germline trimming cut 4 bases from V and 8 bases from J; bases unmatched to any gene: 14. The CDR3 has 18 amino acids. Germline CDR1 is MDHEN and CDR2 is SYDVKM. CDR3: CASSSDPKLAGGPYEQFF. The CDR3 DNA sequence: TGTGCCAGCAGTTCCGACCCAAAACTAGCGGGAGGGCCTTATGAGCAGTTCTTC.

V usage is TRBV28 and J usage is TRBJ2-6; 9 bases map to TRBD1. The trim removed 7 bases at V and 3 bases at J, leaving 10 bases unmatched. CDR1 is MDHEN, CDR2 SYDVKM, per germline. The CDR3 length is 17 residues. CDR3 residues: CASTGAQGAYGANVLTF. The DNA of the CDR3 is TGTGCCAGCACCGGAGCACAGGGGGCATATGGGGCCAACGTCCTGACTTTC.

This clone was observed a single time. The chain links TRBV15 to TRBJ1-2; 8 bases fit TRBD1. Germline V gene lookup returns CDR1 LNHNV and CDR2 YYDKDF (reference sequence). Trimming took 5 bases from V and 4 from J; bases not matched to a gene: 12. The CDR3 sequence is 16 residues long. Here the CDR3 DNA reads TGTGCCACCAGCCTGGGACAGGCCGACCTAGGCTATGGCTACACCTTC. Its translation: CATSLGQADLGYGYTF.

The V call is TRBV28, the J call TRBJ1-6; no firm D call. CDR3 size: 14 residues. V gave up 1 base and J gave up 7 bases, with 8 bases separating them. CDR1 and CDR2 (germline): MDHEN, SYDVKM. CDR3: CASSLLTANSPLHF. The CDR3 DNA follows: TGTGCCAGCAGTTTATTAACAGCAAATTCACCCCTCCACTTT.

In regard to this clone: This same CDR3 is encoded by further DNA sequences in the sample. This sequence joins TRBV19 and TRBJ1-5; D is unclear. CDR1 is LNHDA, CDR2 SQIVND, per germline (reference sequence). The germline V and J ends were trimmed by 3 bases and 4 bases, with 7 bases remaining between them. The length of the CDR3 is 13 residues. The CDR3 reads CASSIARNQPQHF. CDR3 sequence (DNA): TGTGCCAGTAGTATCGCCAGGAATCAGCCCCAGCATTTT.

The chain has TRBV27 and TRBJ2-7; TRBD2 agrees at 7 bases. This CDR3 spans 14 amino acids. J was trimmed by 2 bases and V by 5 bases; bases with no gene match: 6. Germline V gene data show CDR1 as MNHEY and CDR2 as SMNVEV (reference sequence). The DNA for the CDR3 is TGTGCCAGCAGTCCGAGCGGGGCTGCCTACGAGCAGTACTTC. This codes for CASSPSGAAYEQYF.

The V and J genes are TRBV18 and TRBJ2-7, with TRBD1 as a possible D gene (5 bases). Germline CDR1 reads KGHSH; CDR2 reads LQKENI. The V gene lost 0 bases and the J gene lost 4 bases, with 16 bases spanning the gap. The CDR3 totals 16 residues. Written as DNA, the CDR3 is TGTGCCAGCTCACCACCATCCGCAGGGTTAGGTTACGAGCAGTACTTC. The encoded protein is CASSPPSAGLGYEQYF.

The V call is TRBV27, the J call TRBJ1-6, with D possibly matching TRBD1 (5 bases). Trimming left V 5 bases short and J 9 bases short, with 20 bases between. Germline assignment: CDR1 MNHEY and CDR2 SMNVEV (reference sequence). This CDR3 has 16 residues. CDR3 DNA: TGTGCCAGCAGTCATGTTCCGGGGCCGGGAGGTTCACCCCTCCACTTT. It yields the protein CASSHVPGPGGSPLHF.

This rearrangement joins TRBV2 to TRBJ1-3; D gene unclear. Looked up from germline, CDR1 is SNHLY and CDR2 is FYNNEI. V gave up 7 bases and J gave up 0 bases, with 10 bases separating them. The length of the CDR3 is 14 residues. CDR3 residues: CASKRESSGNTIYF. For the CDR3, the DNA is TGTGCCAGCAAGAGGGAGAGCTCTGGAAACACCATATATTTT.

CDR3 sequence reads: CASSPHWQPQHF. The DNA for the CDR3 is TGCGCCAGCAGCCCCCACTGGCAGCCCCAGCATTTT. This rearrangement joins TRBV23-1 to TRBJ1-5; no definite D call. TRBV23-1 is an ORF for which the function is uncertain. Trimming pared 6 bases from V and 7 bases from J, leaving 10 bases between. CDR3 length: 12 residues.

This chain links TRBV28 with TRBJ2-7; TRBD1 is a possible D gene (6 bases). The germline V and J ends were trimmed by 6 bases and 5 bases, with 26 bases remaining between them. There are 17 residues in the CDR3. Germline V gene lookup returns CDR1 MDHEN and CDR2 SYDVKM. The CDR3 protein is CASRGLLTGLNRHEQYF. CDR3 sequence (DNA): TGTGCCAGCAGAGGGTTACTGACAGGCCTAAATAGACACGAGCAGTACTTC.

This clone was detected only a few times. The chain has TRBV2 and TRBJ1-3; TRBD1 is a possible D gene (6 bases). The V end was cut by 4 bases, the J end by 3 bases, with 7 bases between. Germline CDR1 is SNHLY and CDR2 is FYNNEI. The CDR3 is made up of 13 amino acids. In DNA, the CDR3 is TGTGCCAGCAGTGCAGGGGTTGGAAACACCATATATTTT. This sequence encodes CASSAGVGNTIYF. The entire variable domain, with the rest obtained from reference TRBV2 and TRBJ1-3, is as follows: EPEVTQTPSHQVTQMGQEVILRCVPISNHLYFYWYRQILGQKVEFLVSFYNNEISEKSEIFDDQFSVERPDGSNFTLKIRSTKLEDSAMYFCASSAGVGNTIYFGEGSWLTVV.

DNA of the CDR3: TGTGCCAGCGCTCTACGGGCCGGGGGGACTGAAGCTTTCTTT. This encodes CASALRAGGTEAFF. V gene TRBV6-5 combines with J gene TRBJ1-1, with D perhaps TRBD1 (5 bases). The germline V gene has CDR1 MNHEY and CDR2 SVGAGI. V was clipped by 8 bases and J by 5 bases, with 18 bases between them. The CDR3 has 14 amino acids.

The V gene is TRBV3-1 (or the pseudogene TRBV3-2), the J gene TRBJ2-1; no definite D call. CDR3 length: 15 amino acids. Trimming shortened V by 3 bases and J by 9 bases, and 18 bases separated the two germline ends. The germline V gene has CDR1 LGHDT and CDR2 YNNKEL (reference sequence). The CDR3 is CASSQPVRCESEQFF. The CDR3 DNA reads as TGTGCCAGCAGCCAGCCGGTCCGTTGTGAGTCTGAGCAGTTCTTC.

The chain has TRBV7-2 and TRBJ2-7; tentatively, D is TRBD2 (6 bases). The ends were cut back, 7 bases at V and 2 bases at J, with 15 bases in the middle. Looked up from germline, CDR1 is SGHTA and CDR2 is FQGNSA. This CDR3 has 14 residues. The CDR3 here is CASTPSSGPYEQYF. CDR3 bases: TGTGCCAGCACCCCTTCCAGCGGGCCCTACGAGCAGTACTTC.

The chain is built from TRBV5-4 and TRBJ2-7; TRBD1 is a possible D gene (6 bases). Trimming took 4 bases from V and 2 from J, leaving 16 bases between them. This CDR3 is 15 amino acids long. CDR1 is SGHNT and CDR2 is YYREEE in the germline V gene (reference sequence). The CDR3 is CASSDSPTGPYEQYF. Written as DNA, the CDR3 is TGTGCCAGCAGCGACTCCCCGACAGGACCCTACGAGCAGTACTTC.

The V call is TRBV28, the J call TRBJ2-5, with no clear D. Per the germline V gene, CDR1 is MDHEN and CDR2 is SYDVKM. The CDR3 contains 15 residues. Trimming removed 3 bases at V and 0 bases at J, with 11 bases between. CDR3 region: CASSLVEEYQETQYF. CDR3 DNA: TGTGCCAGCAGTTTGGTCGAAGAGTACCAAGAGACCCAGTACTTC. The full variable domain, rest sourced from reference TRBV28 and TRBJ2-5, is DVKVTQSSRYLVKRTGEKVFLECVQDMDHENMFWYRQDPGLGLRLIYFSYDVKMKEKGDIPEGYSVSREKKERFSLILESASTNQTSMYLCASSLVEEYQETQYFGPGTRLLVL.

This CDR3 reads CASSQTGQMNTEAFF. CDR3 DNA sequence: TGTGCCAGCAGTCAAACGGGACAGATGAACACTGAAGCTTTCTTT. This chain connects TRBV5-4 to TRBJ1-1; 7 bases match TRBD1. V lost 5 bases to trimming and J lost 0 bases; unmatched junction nucleotides: 7. This CDR3 is built from 15 residues. Germline V gene data show CDR1 as SGHNT and CDR2 as YYREEE (reference sequence).

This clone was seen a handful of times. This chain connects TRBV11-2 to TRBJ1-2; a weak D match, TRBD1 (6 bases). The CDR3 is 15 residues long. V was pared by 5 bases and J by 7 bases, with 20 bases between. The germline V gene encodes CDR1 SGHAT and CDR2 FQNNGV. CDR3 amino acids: CASSPLIQGLGGYTF. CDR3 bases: TGTGCCAGCAGCCCGCTGATACAGGGATTAGGTGGCTACACCTTC.

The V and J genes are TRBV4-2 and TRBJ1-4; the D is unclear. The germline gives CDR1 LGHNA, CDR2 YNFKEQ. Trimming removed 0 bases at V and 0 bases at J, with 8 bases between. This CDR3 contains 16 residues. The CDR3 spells CASSQDPRSTNEKLFF. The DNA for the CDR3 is TGTGCCAGCAGCCAAGATCCCAGGTCAACTAATGAAAAACTGTTTTTT.